The sequence of this TCR beta chain was determined in a study of PD-1 blockade in classical Hodgkin lymphoma (dated by TCRdb to the early 2020s). About the full investigation: Nivolumab dosing was 3 mg/kg intravenously every 2 weeks, continuing until either disease progression or unacceptable toxicity. The study used CyTOF and TCR beta sequencing to define a peripheral blood immune signature of response to PD-1 blockade in classical Hodgkin lymphoma. On the study overall, not on this receptor specifically: Lower diversity was observed in patients in whom nivolumab was started less than 1 year after ASCT, and these patients were excluded from later analyses so that confounding by immune reconstitution would be avoided. The study covered only a single clinical trial cohort, and the causes of the repertoire differences, possibly disease activity or prior therapy, were still not defined. Baseline TCR diversity was reported to be lower in newly diagnosed patients than in healthy donors and to be lower still in relapsed/refractory patients. A significant rise by C4D1 was seen in CD4+ but not CD8+ TCR diversity (p=0.0027 vs p=0.16), with the rise being most apparent in complete responders (p=0.02). Among trial patients, those achieving complete response had baseline diversity similar to that of newly diagnosed patients, while diversity was significantly lower in partial responders and progressors.

In regard to this clone: No cognate antigen has been identified for it. Base-call qualities are not available, and no considerably larger clone is one nucleotide away.

What this sample's time point label stands for: cycle 2 day 1 (C2D1) of nivolumab. Relapse after autologous stem cell transplantation had occurred in all trial patients, and cohorts A, B and C were distinguished by prior brentuximab vedotin exposure. The trial cohort included 45 to 65 patients with relapsed/refractory classical Hodgkin lymphoma, and each patient had a best overall response of complete response, partial response or progressive disease. Single-agent nivolumab was administered to trial patients in the multi-cohort phase II CheckMate 205 trial. An independent review committee assessed best overall response using the 2007 International Working Group response criteria. Trial PBMCs were obtained immediately prior to nivolumab initiation (C1D1) and on therapy at cycle 2 day 1 and cycle 4 day 1. Peripheral blood was collected in 8 mL Vacutainer Cell Preparation Tubes, from which PBMCs were isolated by centrifugation and then cryopreserved.

The Qiagen DNeasy kit was used to extract genomic DNA both from unsorted PBMCs and from the negatively selected CD4+ and CD8+ fractions. Using primers that anneal to V and J segments, immunoSEQ multiplex PCR amplified the TCR beta CDR3 regions. A synthetic immune receptor repertoire was used to minimize amplification bias, and any remaining bias was removed computationally after sequencing. Under the source paper's analysis protocol: Custom Python scripts were used to quantify repertoire diversity as the Shannon entropy index. Unsorted, CD4+ and CD8+ repertoires were analyzed separately, except for combined analyses in which CD4+ and CD8+ sequences were merged in silico. Clonal expansion was defined as a frequency increase of at least 2-fold after treatment compared with C1D1, and clones undetected at baseline were assigned a pseudocount of 0.5. Singleton clones were defined as clones with 0 or 1 copy at C1D1, and non-singleton clones were defined as clones with 2 or more copies. Clones expanded in unsorted samples were annotated as CD4+, CD8+ or unknown by matching protein sequences in sorted samples from the same patient. Wilcoxon tests on paired samples were used to test changes in diversity from C1D1 to C4D1. This is the immuneACCESS table as TCRdb keeps it, with only in-frame sequences that have V and J called. A part of the clones is gone; compared with another copy, unresolved V genes explain less than half, and the rest is unexplained. The DNA gave D and trimming, while V, J and clone size come from that table. This sample gives about 40,000 clones in total; 69% of them show up just once. The top ten clonotypes cover roughly 13% of the sample.

Looking up the germline V gene yields CDR1 SGHDT and CDR2 YYEEEE. Reading from cysteine to phenylalanine, the CDR3 counts 16 amino acids. The CDR3 DNA has 48 bases and is translated from base 1. V is cut back by 2 bases and J by 3 bases, with 4 bases in the junction unmatched. The chain couples TRBV5-6 to TRBJ2-3, and 12 junctional nucleotides match TRBD2. The sequence derives from a human donor with classical Hodgkin lymphoma. Sequencing used peripheral blood mononuclear cells (PBMCs), obtained before the second cycle of nivolumab. The CDR3 loop reads CASSLLAGGTTDTQYF. The nucleotides are TGTGCCAGCAGCTTACTAGCGGGGGGCACGACAGATACGCAGTATTTT.